This T cell receptor (beta chain) was recorded in a study of blood T cells in healthy people across ages. Study-level findings and limits: Changes seen in expanded clonotypes were possibly confounded by donor CMV status left unknown.

The authors drew around 9.3 milliliters of peripheral blood from each donor. For the second PCR, which ran for about 7 to 11 cycles, a sample-barcoded 5' primer and a J-beta primer mix were used. The template-switch adaptor, which had 12 random nucleotides, put a tag on each cDNA molecule. TCRdb passed the 5' RACE reads through MiXCR, listing each CDR3 protein once. The sample holds 800,000 to 950,000 distinct CDR3 sequences; about 34% are singletons and the top ten take 13%. CDR1 and CDR2 from the germline V gene are SQVTM and ANQGSEA. J was trimmed by 1 base and V by 1 base; bases with no gene match: 7. The CDR3 runs 16 residues. This clonotype showed up many times. Its specificity is unknown.

The gene calls are TRBV29-1 and TRBJ2-3, with 8 bases identical to TRBD1. This sequence originates from a young man in good health. Material: blood. The CDR3 nucleotides are TGCAGCGTTGAAGTAAGGACAGGGATAGGCACAGATACGCAGTATTTT. Its protein is CSVEVRTGIGTDTQYF.